This T cell receptor (beta chain) originates from a study of radiation and T cells in renal cell carcinoma. Regarding the study as a whole: In blood, top tumor clones expanded by 2 weeks, shrinking by 4.

Assay used: immunoSEQ multiplex PCR; TCRdb lists only in-frame clones, some missing. Of about 91,000 clones listed, 82% are singletons. The V and J ends lost 1 base and 0 bases respectively, with 16 bases between them. The V gene's germline CDR1 is MNHEY and CDR2 SMNVEV (reference sequence). This CDR3 region has 19 residues. The time point denotes: baseline pretreatment blood. Treatment given: 15 Gy SBRT to primary tumor, nephrectomy 4 weeks later. After SBRT, blood was collected at 2 and 4 weeks, plus baseline. This clone is a singleton in its sample. Its specificity is not known. This TCR was recovered from a man aged 55 to 70 with renal cell carcinoma. The source was blood, collected from a patient whose treatment included radiotherapy and nephrectomy. The chain recombines TRBV27 with TRBJ2-6; D unclear. Here the CDR3 reads CASSLWAGPLSSGANVLTF. CDR3 nucleotides: TGTGCCAGCAGTTTATGGGCAGGCCCCCTATCCTCTGGGGCCAACGTCCTGACTTTC.